Listed below are T cell receptor beta chains from one sample, sequenced in a study of T cell responses to AZD1222 COVID-19 vaccine. The method was immunoSEQ multiplex PCR; TCRdb's version includes in-frame clones alone and lacks a portion of them. The sample shows roughly 70,000 clones, over 75% of them seen only once. Sequenced material: peripheral blood, taken on day 0 of AZD1222 vaccination. The receptors derive from an adult in good health. The CDR3 runs from the conserved cysteine through the conserved F or W.

>TRBV27|TRBJ2-2
CATPQDRDLNTQNTGELFF
>TRBV7-9|TRBJ2-1
CASRSISGDEQFF
>TRBV19|TRBJ2-7
CASSTGLESSYEQYF
>TRBV25-1|TRBJ2-2
CASSEWGRDRGNTGELFF
>TRBV14|TRBJ2-2
CASRRSRTGELFF
>TRBV10-1|TRBJ2-2
CASSESRASGMNTGELFF
>TRBV11-2|TRBJ2-3
CASSPGGPSDTQYF
>TRBV18|TRBJ2-7
CASSPPVGDEQYF
>TRBV4-1|TRBJ1-2
CASSQDPQGIIYGYTF
>TRBV6-1|TRBJ1-2
CASSDSHGNYGYTF
>TRBV2|TRBJ1-3
CASSVGPSAGGNTIYF
>TRBV5-1|TRBJ2-1
CASSVAGASSYNEQFF
>TRBV7-8|TRBJ1-1
CASSPQSGSTEAFF
>TRBV19|TRBJ1-1
CASSALAGFGDTEAFF
>TRBV2|TRBJ2-2
CASGRDTYTGELFF
>TRBV4-1|TRBJ2-7
CASSQALLTGVYEQYF